Each of the 25 T cell receptor beta chains below was sequenced from the same sample in a study of vaccination and CD4 T cells after COVID-19. No antigens are known for them. Stated treatment: roughly ten-day PBMC culture with coronavirus spike peptide pools or control peptides (ViraFEST assay). Cultured CD4+ T cell DNA underwent sequencing with the Oncomine TCR Beta short-read assay. TCRdb used MiXCR to reprocess the PCR reads, holding one entry per CDR3 protein. The top ten clones hold about a sixth of a sample with around 10,000 distinct CDR3 sequences, roughly half of them seen once. The sequenced material came from CD4+ T cells from blood, cultured in vitro. Every receptor here comes from a human donor who had recovered from COVID-19.

The chain joins TRBV6-1 to TRBJ2-7; D remains unclear. The V end lost 7 bases, the J end lost 4 bases, and 11 bases lay between the germline ends. This CDR3 region has 12 residues. Germline-derived CDR1 and CDR2 are MNHNS and SASEGT. CDR3 nucleotides: TGTGCCAGCACCGACGGGCTTTACGAGCAGTACTTC. This gives the protein CASTDGLYEQYF.

This clonotype occurred once. This sequence joins TRBV11-3 and TRBJ2-3; TRBD2 matches 12 bases. V dropped 2 bases and J dropped 0; count of bases not matched to a gene: 12. Germline loops: CDR1 SGHNT, CDR2 YENEEA. There are 20 residues in the CDR3. The CDR3 DNA sequence: TGTGCCAGCAGCTTAAGTTCGAGACTAGCGGGAGATCCTAGCACAGATACGCAGTATTTT. Amino acids: CASSLSSRLAGDPSTDTQYF. The full variable domain, completed using reference TRBV11-3 and TRBJ2-3, is EAGVVQSPRYKIIEKKQPVAFWCNPISGHNTLYWYLQNLGQGPELLIRYENEEAVDDSQLPKDRFSAERLKGVDSTLKIQPAELGDSAVYLCASSLSSRLAGDPSTDTQYFGPGTRLTVL.

Only a few counts were recorded for this clonotype. The chain recombines TRBV20-1 with TRBJ1-2, with no clear D. The CDR3 is 13 amino acids. V was shortened by 6 bases and J by 4 bases, with 15 bases between the two germline ends. Germline V gene data show CDR1 as DFQATT and CDR2 as SNEGSKA (reference sequence). The CDR3 is CSALVPRIYGYTF. In nucleotides, the CDR3 is TGCAGTGCACTCGTCCCCAGGATCTATGGCTACACCTTC.

The chain employs TRBV7-2 and TRBJ2-2; TRBD1 or TRBD2 may be the D gene (5 bases each). Deletions cut 5 bases from V and 7 bases from J, with 17 bases between. The CDR3 runs 15 residues. Germline CDR1 and CDR2: SGHTA and FQGNSA. CDR3 coding DNA: TGTGCCAGCAGCGTAGATGGGGGATTCGGCGGGGAGCTGTTTTTT. This codes for CASSVDGGFGGELFF.

V and J are TRBV6-2 or TRBV6-3 and TRBJ1-2, with 9 nucleotides matching TRBD1. The germline V gene has CDR1 MNHEY and CDR2 SVGEGT. V shed 10 bases and J 4 bases; nucleotides not matched to a gene: 13. The CDR3 covers 15 residues. CDR3 loop: CANRSGTGLAYGYTF. As DNA, the CDR3 is TGTGCCAACAGATCCGGGACAGGGCTGGCCTATGGCTACACCTTC.

V usage is TRBV4-3 and J usage is TRBJ1-2, with D perhaps matching TRBD1 (5 bases). The CDR3 totals 15 residues. Looked up from germline, CDR1 is LGHNA and CDR2 is YSLEER. Trimming left V 5 bases short and J 0 bases short, with 13 bases between. CDR3 sequence (DNA): TGCGCCAGCAGCTCCTCGGGGCAGGCTAACTATGGCTACACCTTC. Residues: CASSSSGQANYGYTF.

This chain links TRBV7-8 with TRBJ2-2; no clear D gene. This CDR3 has 16 amino acids. V lost 0 bases to trimming and J lost 9 bases, with 17 bases between them. The germline V gene has CDR1 SGHVS and CDR2 FQNEAQ. CDR3 sequence (DNA): TGTGCCAGCAGCTTAGCGGGCAAAAAGGGCGCCAGGGAGCTGTTTTTT. Its translation is CASSLAGKKGARELFF.

CDR3 coding DNA: TGTGCCTGGAGTGGGGGAGCGAGAGAGACTAGCACAGATACGCAGTATTTT. As protein: CAWSGGARETSTDTQYF. The chain uses TRBV30 and TRBJ2-3; maybe TRBD2 (5 bases). Germline V gene sequence: CDR1 GTSNPN, CDR2 SVGIG (reference sequence). Trimming removed 1 base from V and 0 bases from J, with 17 bases in between. The CDR3 sequence is 17 residues long.

V gene TRBV7-9 combines with J gene TRBJ1-1; D gene ambiguous. The CDR3 is made up of 13 amino acids. The germline gives CDR1 SEHNR, CDR2 FQNEAQ (reference sequence). V was pared by 1 base and J by 3 bases, with 6 bases between. The CDR3 region has the DNA TGTGCCAGCAGCTTAGATGGGGACACTGAAGCTTTCTTT. Encoded protein: CASSLDGDTEAFF.

J is TRBJ1-5 and V is TRBV10-3; the D gene is possibly TRBD1 (5 bases). Germline V gene data show CDR1 as ENHRY and CDR2 as SYGVKD. This CDR3 is built from 15 residues. V dropped 0 bases and J dropped 6 bases, with 12 bases sitting between them. The CDR3 nucleotides are TGTGCCATCAGTGAGTCGAGGGGCCAAGGTCAGCCCCAGCATTTT. This encodes CAISESRGQGQPQHF.

This clonotype was detected a few times. The chain carries TRBV20-1 and TRBJ2-2; tentative D call: TRBD1 (5 bases). This CDR3 contains 14 residues. Between the trimmed V and J ends, which lost 1 base and 2 bases, there was a span of 8 bases. Germline CDR1 reads DFQATT; CDR2 reads SNEGSKA (reference sequence). The CDR3 loop reads CSARGQGNTGELFF. The CDR3 coding sequence is TGCAGTGCTAGAGGGCAGGGAAACACCGGGGAGCTGTTTTTT.

The chain joins TRBV7-9 to TRBJ1-2; D call uncertain. Germline CDR1 reads SEHNR; CDR2 reads FQNEAQ (reference sequence). This CDR3 spans 14 amino acids. Trimming took off 1 base at V and 8 bases at J, with 14 bases between the two ends. CDR3 residues: CASSLDWDLGGYTF. Here the CDR3 DNA reads TGTGCCAGCAGCTTAGATTGGGATTTAGGCGGCTACACCTTC.

This clonotype was counted a single time. The V call is TRBV6-5, the J call TRBJ1-1; D is ambiguous. The CDR3 totals 14 residues. The V and J ends lost 2 bases and 6 bases respectively, with 13 bases between them. Germline CDR1 is MNHEY and CDR2 is SVGAGI. The CDR3 is CASSYARDSPEAFF. CDR3 bases: TGTGCCAGCAGTTACGCTCGGGATTCCCCTGAAGCTTTCTTT.

This clonotype was counted only a few times. V and J are TRBV2 and TRBJ2-7; D is unclear. The CDR3 is 13 amino acids. Germline values: CDR1 SNHLY, CDR2 FYNNEI. V was pared by 5 bases and J by 2 bases, with 10 bases between. CDR3 DNA: TGTGCCAGCAGTAACGGGCCTACCTACGAGCAGTACTTC. This gives the protein CASSNGPTYEQYF.

The V call is TRBV19, the J call TRBJ1-2; unclear D gene. V lost 9 bases to trimming and J lost 3 bases, with 17 bases between them. This CDR3 spans 14 amino acids. Germline V lookup: CDR1 LNHDA, CDR2 SQIVND (reference sequence). The CDR3 spells CASRGIGTHYGYTF. The CDR3 DNA follows: TGTGCCAGCCGAGGGATAGGCACTCACTATGGCTACACCTTC.

The rearrangement uses TRBV7-2 and TRBJ1-1; 8 positions agree with TRBD1. V dropped 5 bases and J dropped 4; count of bases not matched to a gene: 9. This CDR3 contains 15 residues. The germline gives CDR1 SGHTA, CDR2 FQGNSA. The CDR3 coding sequence is TGTGCCAGCAGCGTTCGACAGGGGAGGAGCACTGAAGCTTTCTTT. It yields the protein CASSVRQGRSTEAFF. The entire variable domain, with the rest obtained from reference TRBV7-2 and TRBJ1-1, is as follows: GAGVSQSPSNKVTEKGKDVELRCDPISGHTALYWYRQSLGQGLEFLIYFQGNSAPDKSGLPSDRFSAERTGGSVSTLTIQRTQQEDSAVYLCASSVRQGRSTEAFFGQGTRLTVV.

This clonotype was seen only a few times. This chain links TRBV7-2 with TRBJ2-7, with 8 bases that match TRBD2. Germline V gene lookup returns CDR1 SGHTA and CDR2 FQGNSA. The length of the CDR3 is 15 residues. The V segment lost 5 bases and the J segment 6 bases; nucleotides outside the gene matches: 12. The CDR3 DNA reads as TGTGCCAGCAGCCGAGACAGTTCCGGGGGGGGCGAGCAGTACTTC. Translating it yields CASSRDSSGGGEQYF.

This chain connects TRBV15 to TRBJ2-1; a possible D gene is TRBD1 (5 bases). CDR1 is LNHNV, CDR2 YYDKDF, per germline (reference sequence). This CDR3 has 15 amino acids. V dropped 0 bases and J dropped 3 bases, with 9 bases sitting between them. The DNA for the CDR3 is TGTGCCACCAGCAGAGAGACAGCGAGCTACAATGAGCAGTTCTTC. This translates into CATSRETASYNEQFF.

V is TRBV6-1 and J is TRBJ1-1, with no clear D. Germline CDR1 and CDR2: MNHNS and SASEGT. CDR3 size: 11 residues. CDR3 residues: CAAAMNTEAFF. As DNA, the CDR3 is TGTGCGGCAGCTATGAACACTGAAGCTTTCTTT.

This clonotype showed up just a few times. The chain is built from TRBV7-9 and TRBJ2-1, with 7 positions matching TRBD2. CDR1 and CDR2 from the germline V gene are SEHNR and FQNEAQ (reference sequence). V was clipped by 5 bases and J by 15 bases; unmatched bases: 16. The CDR3 consists of 14 residues. CDR3 DNA: TGTGCCAGCAGCCCCCGGGGGGAACGGGCCTCGAGGTTCTTC. Translation: CASSPRGERASRFF.

The chain joins TRBV6-2 or TRBV6-3 to TRBJ1-1, with D maybe TRBD1 (6 bases). CDR1 and CDR2 (germline): MNHEY, SVGEGT. This CDR3 is 13 amino acids long. V gave up 6 bases and J gave up 4 bases, with 12 bases separating them. Here the CDR3 DNA reads TGTGCCAGCAGCCAGGACAGTCCCACTGAAGCTTTCTTT. Translation: CASSQDSPTEAFF.

V and J are TRBV2 and TRBJ2-2, with 9 bases that match TRBD1. Germline V lookup: CDR1 SNHLY, CDR2 FYNNEI. With 7 bases clipped from V and 5 bases from J, the junction kept 5 bases outside the gene matches. The CDR3 contains 14 residues. The CDR3 sequence is CASIGTGWTGELFF. DNA for the CDR3: TGTGCCAGCATCGGGACAGGGTGGACCGGGGAGCTGTTTTTT.

The chain joins TRBV7-9 to TRBJ2-1; 8 nucleotides agree with TRBD2. The CDR3 is 14 amino acids. Trimming cost V 1 base and J 8 bases; bases outside gene matches: 4. Germline CDR1 is SEHNR and CDR2 is FQNEAQ (reference sequence). The CDR3 loop is CASSLGYGGDEQFF. Written as DNA, the CDR3 is TGTGCCAGCAGCTTAGGGTACGGGGGGGATGAGCAGTTCTTC.

This clonotype has only one observation. The gene calls are TRBV12-5 and TRBJ1-5; D is unclear. The ends were cut back, 6 bases at V and 4 bases at J, with 16 bases in the middle. CDR3 length: 15 amino acids. The germline V gene encodes CDR1 LGHNT and CDR2 FRNRAP. The CDR3 DNA follows: TGTGCTAGTGGCCCAGTCTTAGGGCAGAATCAGCCCCAGCATTTT. It yields the protein CASGPVLGQNQPQHF.

The V gene is TRBV24-1, the J gene TRBJ1-2; D is possibly TRBD1 (5 bases). Germline-derived CDR1 and CDR2 are KGHDR and SFDVKD. Between the trimmed V and J ends, which lost 2 bases and 5 bases, there was a span of 14 bases. CDR3 size: 15 residues. Here the CDR3 reads CATSDSRVTDYGYTF. CDR3 coding DNA: TGTGCCACCAGTGATTCCAGGGTGACAGATTATGGCTACACCTTC.